This TCR beta chain is drawn from a study of radiotherapy plus CTLA-4 blockade in lung cancer. Study as a whole: With less than 40% of patients having disease control, objective responses were seen in 15% to 20%.

V trimming: 4 bases; J trimming: 7 bases; junction bases outside the gene matches: 10. In germline, CDR1 is SGHTA, CDR2 FQGNSA. The CDR3 contains 16 residues. Study-wide results and limits: Radiotherapy was combined with ipilimumab, and tumor-derived TCR clones then expanded in blood.

Only in-frame clones appear in the TCRdb table, and some are missing; sequencing was by immunoSEQ multiplex PCR. The repertoire holds just over 14,000 clones, with around 67% as singletons. To note about this clone: Its antigen is not known.

V is TRBV7-2 and J is TRBJ2-2, with 9 bases aligning to TRBD1. This material consisted of peripheral blood, taken from a patient treated with radiotherapy plus ipilimumab. This receptor was identified in a human donor with non-small cell lung cancer whose response to radiotherapy plus ipilimumab could not be evaluated. The CDR3 loop reads CASSSPGQGVFGELFF. The CDR3 nucleotides are TGTGCCAGCAGCTCCCCGGGACAGGGCGTTTTCGGGGAGCTGTTTTTT.